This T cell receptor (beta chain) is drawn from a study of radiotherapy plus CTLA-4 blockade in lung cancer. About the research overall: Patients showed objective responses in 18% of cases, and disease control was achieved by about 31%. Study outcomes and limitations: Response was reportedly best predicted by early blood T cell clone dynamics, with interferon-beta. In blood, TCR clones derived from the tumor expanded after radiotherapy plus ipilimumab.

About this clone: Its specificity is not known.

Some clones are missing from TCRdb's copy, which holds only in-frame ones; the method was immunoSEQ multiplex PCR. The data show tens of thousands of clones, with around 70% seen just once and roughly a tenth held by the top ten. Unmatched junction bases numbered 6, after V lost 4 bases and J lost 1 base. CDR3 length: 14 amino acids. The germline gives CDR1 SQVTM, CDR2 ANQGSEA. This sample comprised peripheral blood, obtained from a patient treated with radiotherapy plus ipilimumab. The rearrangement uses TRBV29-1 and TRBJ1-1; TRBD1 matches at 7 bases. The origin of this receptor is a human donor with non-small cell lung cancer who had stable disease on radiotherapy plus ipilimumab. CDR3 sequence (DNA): TGCAGCGTTGGGGCAGGGGGTAGGAACACTGAAGCTTTCTTT. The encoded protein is CSVGAGGRNTEAFF.